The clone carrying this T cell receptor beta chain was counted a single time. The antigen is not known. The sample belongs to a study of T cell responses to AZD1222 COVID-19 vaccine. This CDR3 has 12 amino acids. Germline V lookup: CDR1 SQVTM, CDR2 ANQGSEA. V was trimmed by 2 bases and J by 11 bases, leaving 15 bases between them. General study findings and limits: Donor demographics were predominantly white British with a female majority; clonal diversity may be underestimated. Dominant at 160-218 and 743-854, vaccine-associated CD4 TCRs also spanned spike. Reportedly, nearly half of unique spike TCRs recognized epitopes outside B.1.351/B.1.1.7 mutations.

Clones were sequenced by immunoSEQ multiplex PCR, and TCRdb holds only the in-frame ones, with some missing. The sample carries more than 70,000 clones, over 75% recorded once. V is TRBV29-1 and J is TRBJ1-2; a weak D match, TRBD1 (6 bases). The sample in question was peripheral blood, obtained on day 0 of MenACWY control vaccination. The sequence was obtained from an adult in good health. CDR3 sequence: CSVEQGIEIYTF. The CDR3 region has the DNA TGCAGCGTTGAACAGGGGATAGAGATATACACCTTC. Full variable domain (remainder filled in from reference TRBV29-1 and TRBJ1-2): SAVISQKPSRDICQRGTSLTIQCQVDSQVTMMFWYRQQPGQSLTLIATANQGSEATYESGFVIDKFPISRPNLTFSTLTVSNMSPEDSSIYLCSVEQGIEIYTFGSGTRLTVV.